These 24 T cell receptor beta chains came from one sample sequenced in a study of CD8 T cells in ankylosing spondylitis. TCRdb itself ran the 5' RACE reads through MiXCR, one entry per CDR3 protein. This table has about 300,000 distinct CDR3 sequences, around a tenth appearing once. What was sequenced was blood, either unsorted or a sorted T cell fraction (not recorded which). The receptors were gathered from a female donor with ankylosing spondylitis or in good health (not recorded which).

There are many counts of this clonotype. The CDR3 nucleotides read TGCGCCAGCAGAACCGGGACAGGGGCCAACGTCCTGACTTTC. Its translation: CASRTGTGANVLTF. The V call is TRBV5-1, the J call TRBJ2-6, with a weak D call TRBD1 (6 bases). Germline CDR1 reads SGHRS; CDR2 reads YFSETQ. The length of the CDR3 is 14 residues. V dropped 5 bases and J dropped 4 bases, with 10 bases sitting between them.

This clonotype was recorded at least ten times. The chain combines TRBV24-1 with TRBJ2-3; no firm D call. Per germline, CDR1 KGHDR and CDR2 SFDVKD. V lost 9 bases, J lost 0 bases, and 12 bases lay in between. This CDR3 contains 14 residues. The CDR3 nucleotides are TGTGCCACCTCCGAAGCGACGAGCACAGATACGCAGTATTTT. It translates to CATSEATSTDTQYF.

V gene TRBV12-3 or TRBV12-4 combines with J gene TRBJ1-2, with a weak D call TRBD1 (5 bases). With 3 bases removed from V and 6 bases from J, the gap between germline ends came to 11 bases. This CDR3 is built from 13 residues. The CDR3 coding sequence is TGTGCCAGCAGTTTTTTGGGGGTCGATGGCTACACCTTC. This encodes CASSFLGVDGYTF.

The rearrangement joins TRBV7-2 to TRBJ2-3; 14 nucleotides agree with TRBD2. This CDR3 region has 17 residues. The V gene end was trimmed by 5 bases and the J gene end by 3 bases; junction bases not matched to a gene: 7. Germline V lookup: CDR1 SGHTA, CDR2 FQGNSA. CDR3 bases: TGTGCCAGCAGCCGGACTAGCGGGGGGTGGAGGACAGATACGCAGTATTTT. Amino acid sequence: CASSRTSGGWRTDTQYF.

The V gene is TRBV7-9, the J gene TRBJ2-1; D is perhaps TRBD2 (7 bases). V gave up 2 bases and J gave up 8 bases, with 13 bases separating them. CDR3 length: 14 amino acids. Germline assignment: CDR1 SEHNR and CDR2 FQNEAQ (reference sequence). CDR3 sequence: CASSLQEGGYEQFF. The CDR3, as DNA: TGTGCCAGCAGCTTACAGGAGGGGGGGTATGAGCAGTTCTTC.

At least ten counts were recorded for this clonotype. J is TRBJ1-2 and V is TRBV9; weak D call: TRBD1 (5 bases). The V end was cut by 0 bases, the J end by 4 bases, with 16 bases between. This CDR3 spans 16 amino acids. Germline CDR1 is SGDLS and CDR2 is YYNGEE. CDR3 DNA sequence: TGTGCCAGCAGCGTAGCTGCCCAGGGCTCACCCTATGGCTACACCTTC. It translates to CASSVAAQGSPYGYTF.

This clonotype was counted many times. At one of its ends the junction is not consistent with the germline gene, which may arise from a read error. The chain employs TRBV7-2 and TRBJ2-1; 9 bases map to TRBD2. The CDR3 consists of 14 residues. From germline, CDR1 is SGHTA and CDR2 FQGNSA. The CDR3: CASSPDRAGTSLLF. The CDR3 DNA reads as TGTGCCAGCAGCCCTGACCGGGCCGGGACTAGCCTACTCTTC.

This clonotype was seen many times. CDR3 sequence: CASSPGPAGNTIYF. In nucleotides, the CDR3 is TGTGCCAGCAGCCCTGGACCCGCGGGTAACACCATATATTTT. The J gene is TRBJ1-3, the V gene TRBV7-2; D call uncertain. V was trimmed by 5 bases and J by 7 bases, leaving 15 bases between them. This CDR3 comprises 14 residues. In germline, CDR1 is SGHTA, CDR2 FQGNSA.

Comments on this clonotype: A much more abundant neighbour one base away suggests this may be a read error. CDR3: CASSLHGATEAFF. The CDR3 nucleotides read TGTGCCAGCAGTTTACATGGGGCCACTGAAGCTTTCTTT. J is TRBJ1-1 and V is TRBV6-5; tentative D call: TRBD1 (5 bases). Germline V gene sequence: CDR1 MNHEY, CDR2 SVGAGI. Trimming shortened V by 4 bases and J by 4 bases, and 10 bases separated the two germline ends. The CDR3 length is 13 residues.

This rearrangement joins TRBV7-2 to TRBJ1-2; 10 bases match TRBD1. The CDR3 runs to 15 residues. Germline V gene lookup returns CDR1 SGHTA and CDR2 FQGNSA. The V and J ends lost 5 bases and 6 bases, in that order; junction bases with no gene match: 9. The CDR3 DNA reads TGTGCCAGCAGCCCACGGTCCGGGACAGGGGATGGCTACACCTTC. It translates to CASSPRSGTGDGYTF.

The table lists this clonotype with a few counts. V usage is TRBV7-2 and J usage is TRBJ1-5; the D is unclear. This CDR3 comprises 15 residues. Trimming pared 3 bases from V and 6 bases from J, leaving 15 bases between. The germline V gene encodes CDR1 SGHTA and CDR2 FQGNSA. CDR3 DNA: TGTGCCAGCAGCTTGGGTGGAGGGTGGGTTCAGCCCCAGCATTTT. Translating it yields CASSLGGGWVQPQHF. Together with reference TRBV7-2 and TRBJ1-5, the CDR3 gives the full variable domain: GAGVSQSPSNKVTEKGKDVELRCDPISGHTALYWYRQSLGQGLEFLIYFQGNSAPDKSGLPSDRFSAERTGGSVSTLTIQRTQQEDSAVYLCASSLGGGWVQPQHFGDGTRLSIL.

This clonotype was seen at least ten times. The chain combines TRBV20-1 with TRBJ1-1, with D maybe TRBD1 (6 bases). Germline V gene lookup returns CDR1 DFQATT and CDR2 SNEGSKA (reference sequence). This CDR3 comprises 12 residues. The V gene lost 1 base and the J gene lost 6 bases, with 9 bases spanning the gap. The CDR3 loop is CSARGRGAEAFF. Written as DNA, the CDR3 is TGCAGTGCTAGAGGTAGGGGGGCTGAAGCTTTCTTT.

This clonotype has at least ten counts. V is TRBV20-1 and J is TRBJ2-7; 11 nucleotides match TRBD2. Germline V gives CDR1 DFQATT, CDR2 SNEGSKA (reference sequence). V lost 5 bases to trimming and J lost 2 bases; unmatched junction nucleotides: 5. CDR3 size: 14 residues. In DNA form, the CDR3 reads TGCAGTGCTGCGGGACTAGCGGATACCTACGAGCAGTACTTC. Translating it yields CSAAGLADTYEQYF.

This clonotype was detected ten times or more. The gene calls are TRBV28 and TRBJ1-2; possible D gene TRBD1, 5 bases. The CDR3 has 14 amino acids. Trimming pared 4 bases from V and 8 bases from J, leaving 17 bases between. Germline CDR1 reads MDHEN; CDR2 reads SYDVKM. This CDR3 is CASSSQGKGSGYTF. The CDR3 DNA follows: TGTGCCAGCAGTTCCCAGGGCAAGGGGAGCGGCTACACCTTC.

The chain employs TRBV27 and TRBJ2-7; D might be TRBD1 or TRBD2, each matching 5 bases. This CDR3 has 15 residues. Germline CDR1 reads MNHEY; CDR2 reads SMNVEV (reference sequence). Trimming pared 7 bases from V and 7 bases from J, leaving 23 bases between. CDR3 residues: CASKVNWDGAREQYF. The CDR3 bases are TGTGCCAGCAAGGTAAATTGGGACGGAGCCCGGGAGCAGTACTTC.

At least ten counts were recorded for this clonotype. The rearrangement links TRBV5-1 to TRBJ2-2; possible D gene TRBD2, 5 bases. Trimming stripped 4 bases from V and 7 bases from J, with 8 bases between. Germline CDR1 SGHRS, CDR2 YFSETQ. CDR3 length equals 12 residues. CDR3 coding DNA: TGCGCCAGCAGCCGAGGAGGCGGGGAGCTGTTTTTT. It codes for CASSRGGGELFF.

This clonotype was recorded at least ten times. This chain connects TRBV7-2 to TRBJ1-6, with a tentative D call TRBD1 (5 bases). Germline V gene sequence: CDR1 SGHTA, CDR2 FQGNSA. V was shortened by 2 bases and J by 10 bases, with 12 bases between the two germline ends. This CDR3 has 14 amino acids. The CDR3 DNA reads as TGTGCCAGCAGCTTATTATGGAGGGACTCACCCCTCCACTTT. Translation gives CASSLLWRDSPLHF.

The rearrangement joins TRBV5-6 to TRBJ2-7, with 7 nucleotides matching TRBD2. The CDR3 runs 13 residues. With V trimmed by 1 base and J by 5 bases, 3 bases remained unmatched. CDR1 and CDR2 from the germline V gene are SGHDT and YYEEEE. The CDR3 coding sequence is TGTGCCAGCAGCTTGCAGGGAGGGAACGAGCAGTACTTC. Encoded protein: CASSLQGGNEQYF.

This clonotype showed up many times. The J gene is TRBJ2-7, the V gene TRBV11-2; D gene ambiguous. The CDR3 has 14 amino acids. From germline, CDR1 is SGHAT and CDR2 FQNNGV. The V end was cut by 1 base, the J end by 2 bases, with 9 bases between. For the CDR3, the DNA is TGTGCCAGCAGCTTAGCTCTAACCCCCTACGAGCAGTACTTC. Translation: CASSLALTPYEQYF.

This clonotype was found a few times. This chain joins TRBV3-1 and TRBJ1-4; D gene uncertain. This CDR3 is 17 amino acids long. Germline CDR1 reads LGHDT; CDR2 reads YNNKEL (reference sequence). V lost 4 bases, J lost 0 bases, and 15 bases lay in between. The CDR3 region is CASSPLRVWSTNEKLFF. The CDR3 DNA follows: TGTGCCAGCAGCCCACTCAGAGTTTGGTCAACTAATGAAAAACTGTTTTTT.

The table lists this clonotype with a few counts. The gene calls are TRBV5-1 and TRBJ1-4; D unresolved. CDR1 and CDR2 from the germline V gene are SGHRS and YFSETQ. The V gene lost 4 bases and the J gene lost 6 bases, with 13 bases spanning the gap. This CDR3 is 14 amino acids long. The CDR3 is CASSVTGKDEKLFF. The DNA for the CDR3 is TGCGCCAGCAGCGTTACGGGGAAAGATGAAAAACTGTTTTTT.

This clonotype was seen repeatedly, ten times or more. This chain links TRBV5-5 with TRBJ2-3, with 8 bases aligning to TRBD2. With V trimmed by 2 bases and J by 2 bases, 4 bases remained unmatched. In germline, CDR1 is SGHKS, CDR2 YYEKEE (reference sequence). This CDR3 contains 15 residues. The CDR3 DNA sequence: TGTGCCAGCAGCTTCCCAGCGGGGGTCACAGATACGCAGTATTTT. Translating gives CASSFPAGVTDTQYF.

This clonotype was seen a handful of times. The V call is TRBV20-1, the J call TRBJ2-7; 9 bases map to TRBD2. The CDR3 extends over 13 amino acids. The ends lost 8 bases at V and 0 bases at J; junction bases unmatched: 5. In germline, CDR1 is DFQATT, CDR2 SNEGSKA (reference sequence). The CDR3 sequence: CSPSGRNSYEQYF. The CDR3 DNA sequence: TGCAGTCCAAGCGGGAGGAACTCCTACGAGCAGTACTTC.

This clonotype was recorded a few times. CDR3 loop: CASSQGLRGDREGRLYEQYF. CDR3 sequence (DNA): TGTGCCAGCAGCCAAGGCCTGCGTGGAGACAGGGAGGGGAGGCTATACGAGCAGTACTTC. The genes are TRBV3-1 and TRBJ2-7, with D perhaps assigned TRBD1 or TRBD2 (7 bases each). Trimming left V 1 base short and J 4 bases short, with 29 bases between. Germline CDR1 LGHDT, CDR2 YNNKEL (reference sequence). This CDR3 comprises 20 residues.